The following is a T cell receptor (beta chain) sequence with its context. The target antigen is unknown. The data were taken from a study of blood T cells in healthy people across ages. Study-level results: Naive T cell percentage by flow cytometry tracked strongly with beta diversity. A roughly linear fall in TCR beta diversity per million T cells was seen with increasing age. Estimates of total diversity, which came from one million sequenced T cells, were considered to be underestimates.

This CDR3 comprises 14 residues. V lost 4 bases and J lost 5, with 14 bases in between. Germline assignment: CDR1 ENHRY and CDR2 SYGVKD. The second PCR ran about 7 to 12 cycles with a sample-barcoded 5' primer and J-beta primers. Using its own MiXCR run on the 5' RACE reads, TCRdb lists one record per CDR3 protein. The sample contains some 750,000 distinct CDR3 sequences, 20% to 25% of which appear only once. The V call is TRBV10-3, the J call TRBJ2-5; no clear D. Input material: blood. This clonotype was sampled from a man in his sixties or seventies in good health. The CDR3 nucleotides are TGTGCCATCAGTGTCGGATTGGAAGGGGAGACCCAGTACTTC. Its translation: CAISVGLEGETQYF.